A selection of T cell receptor beta chains follows, all from one sample in a study of T-cell memory formation after mild COVID-19. TCRdb reanalysed the 5' RACE reads using MiXCR and keeps one entry per CDR3 protein. The repertoire holds more than 300,000 distinct CDR3 sequences, with 14% as singletons. The sequencing input was PBMCs or a T cell subset sorted from them (not recorded which). The receptor set was obtained from a man between 18 and 35 years old who had mild COVID-19 (a few samples of this study predate the infection). Cell type and time point are not known. Each CDR3 is given with its conserved first and last residue. D genes are given only for firm matches. Some rows have no size entry. The others give once, few or many, or a class for an expanded clone.

V gene	J gene	clone size	D gene	CDR3 protein	CDR3 DNA
TRBV6-9	TRBJ2-7	-	-	CASSPTPSTPHPPYEQYF	TGTGCCAGCAGTCCAACGCCTAGCACACCGCATCCTCCCTACGAGCAGTACTTC
TRBV14	TRBJ2-1	-	-	CASSQAGVYNNEQFF	TGTGCCAGCAGCCAAGCAGGGGTCTACAACAATGAGCAGTTCTTC
TRBV5-1	TRBJ1-3	few	-	CASSAGESSGNTIYF	TGCGCCAGCAGCGCCGGAGAGAGCTCTGGAAACACCATATATTTT
TRBV15	TRBJ2-3	-	TRBD2	CATSRGLAGNTDTQYF	TGTGCCACCAGCAGAGGGTTAGCGGGGAACACAGATACGCAGTATTTT
TRBV30	TRBJ1-5	few	-	CAWSSGLRKPQHF	TGTGCCTGGAGTTCAGGGTTGAGAAAGCCCCAGCATTTT
TRBV7-9	TRBJ2-2	-	TRBD1	CASSDRGPKNTGELFF	TGTGCCAGCAGCGACAGGGGGCCTAAGAACACCGGGGAGCTGTTTTTT
TRBV9	TRBJ2-3	-	TRBD2	CASSMTSGGWDTQYF	TGTGCCAGCAGCATGACTAGCGGGGGGTGGGATACGCAGTATTTT
TRBV7-6	TRBJ2-5	-	TRBD1	CASSFWARGHLAIQETQYF	TGTGCCAGCAGCTTTTGGGCCAGGGGGCACCTCGCCATCCAAGAGACCCAGTACTTC
TRBV12-3/TRBV12-4	TRBJ1-6	few	TRBD1	CASRSTGGFPLHF	TGTGCCAGCAGGTCAACAGGGGGCTTTCCCCTCCACTTT
TRBV6-6	TRBJ2-2	few	TRBD1	CASRTGAGELFF	TGTGCCAGCCGGACAGGGGCCGGGGAGCTGTTTTTT
TRBV7-6	TRBJ2-3	many	-	CASSLELVSGLIDTQYF	TGTGCCAGCAGCTTAGAGCTAGTTTCGGGCCTTATCGATACGCAGTATTTT
TRBV30	TRBJ1-1	-	TRBD1	CAWSQGGEAFF	TGTGCCTGGAGTCAGGGGGGAGAAGCTTTCTTT
TRBV9	TRBJ2-3	-	TRBD2	CASKRGAFDTDTQYF	TGTGCCAGCAAGCGGGGAGCTTTCGACACAGATACGCAGTATTTT
TRBV7-2	TRBJ1-2	-	-	CASSLSTAGYTF	TGTGCCAGCAGCTTATCAACGGCTGGCTACACCTTC
TRBV4-3	TRBJ2-1	-	-	CASSQDPAGTGDYNEQFF	TGCGCCAGCAGCCAAGACCCAGCCGGGACGGGGGACTACAATGAGCAGTTCTTC
TRBV3-1	TRBJ2-7	few	-	CASSQTLGEQYF	TGTGCCAGCAGCCAAACGTTAGGCGAGCAGTACTTC
TRBV19	TRBJ1-3	-	-	CASCQISGNTIYF	TGTGCCAGTTGTCAGATCTCTGGAAACACCATATATTTT
TRBV28	TRBJ1-5	few	-	CASSLWRAGEKPQHF	TGTGCCAGCAGTTTATGGCGGGCCGGGGAGAAGCCCCAGCATTTT
TRBV20-1	TRBJ2-5	few	-	CSVYSGGQETQYF	TGCAGTGTGTATAGCGGCGGCCAAGAGACCCAGTACTTC
TRBV7-2	TRBJ2-5	few	TRBD2	CASSLGGGGRETQYF	TGTGCCAGCAGCTTAGGCGGCGGGGGGCGGGAGACTCAGTACTTC
TRBV7-9	TRBJ1-3	-	TRBD1	CASPGQRSSGNTIYF	TGTGCGTCACCGGGACAGCGAAGCTCTGGAAACACCATATATTTT
TRBV7-2	TRBJ2-3	many	-	CASSFYTDTQYF	TGTGCCAGCAGCTTTTACACAGATACGCAGTATTTT